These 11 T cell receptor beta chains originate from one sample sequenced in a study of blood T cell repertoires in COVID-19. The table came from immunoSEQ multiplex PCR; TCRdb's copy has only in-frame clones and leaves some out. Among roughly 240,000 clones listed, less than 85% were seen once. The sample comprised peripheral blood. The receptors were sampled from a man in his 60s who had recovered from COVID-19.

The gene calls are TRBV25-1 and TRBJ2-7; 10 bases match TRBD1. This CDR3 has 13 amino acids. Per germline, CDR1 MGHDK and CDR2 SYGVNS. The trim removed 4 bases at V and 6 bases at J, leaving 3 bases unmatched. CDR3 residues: CASSGQGASEQYF. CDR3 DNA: TGTGCCAGCAGTGGACAGGGGGCCAGCGAGCAGTACTTC.

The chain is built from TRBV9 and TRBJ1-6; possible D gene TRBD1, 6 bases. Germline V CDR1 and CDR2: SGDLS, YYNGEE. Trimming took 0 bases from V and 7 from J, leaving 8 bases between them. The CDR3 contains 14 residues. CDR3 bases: TGTGCCAGCAGCGTAGCAGGGGAAAATTCACCCCTCCACTTT. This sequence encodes CASSVAGENSPLHF.

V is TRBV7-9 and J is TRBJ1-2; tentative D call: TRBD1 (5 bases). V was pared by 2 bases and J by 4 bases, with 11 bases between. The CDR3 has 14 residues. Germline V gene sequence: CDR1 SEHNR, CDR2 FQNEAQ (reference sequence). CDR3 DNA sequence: TGTGCCAGCAGCTTATTGGACATATTCTATGGCTACACCTTC. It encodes CASSLLDIFYGYTF.

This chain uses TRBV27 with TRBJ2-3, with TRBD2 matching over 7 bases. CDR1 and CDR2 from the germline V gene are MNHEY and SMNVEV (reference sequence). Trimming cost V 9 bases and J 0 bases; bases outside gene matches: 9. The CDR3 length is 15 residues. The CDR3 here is CASRGVGRSTDTQYF. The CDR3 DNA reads TGTGCCAGTCGGGGGGTGGGGAGGAGCACAGATACGCAGTATTTT.

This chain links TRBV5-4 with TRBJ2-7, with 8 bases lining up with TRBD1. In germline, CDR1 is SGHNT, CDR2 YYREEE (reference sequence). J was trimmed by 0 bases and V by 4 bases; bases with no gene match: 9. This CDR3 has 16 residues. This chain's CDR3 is CASSPGPGQASYEQYF. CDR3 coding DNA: TGTGCCAGCAGCCCAGGCCCGGGACAGGCCTCCTACGAGCAGTACTTC.

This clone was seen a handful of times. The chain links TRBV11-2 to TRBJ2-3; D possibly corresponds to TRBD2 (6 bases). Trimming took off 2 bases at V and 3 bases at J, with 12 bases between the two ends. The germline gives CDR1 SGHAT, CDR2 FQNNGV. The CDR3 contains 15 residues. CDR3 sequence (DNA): TGTGCCAGCAGCTTACGGGCGGGACGGACAGATACGCAGTATTTT. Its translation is CASSLRAGRTDTQYF.

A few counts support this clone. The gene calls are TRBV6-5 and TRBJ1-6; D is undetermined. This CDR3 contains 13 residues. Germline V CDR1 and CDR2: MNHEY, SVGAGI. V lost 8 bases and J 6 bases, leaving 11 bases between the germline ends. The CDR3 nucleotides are TGTGCCAGCGGAGGGCTGACTAATTCACCCCTCCACTTT. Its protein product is CASGGLTNSPLHF.

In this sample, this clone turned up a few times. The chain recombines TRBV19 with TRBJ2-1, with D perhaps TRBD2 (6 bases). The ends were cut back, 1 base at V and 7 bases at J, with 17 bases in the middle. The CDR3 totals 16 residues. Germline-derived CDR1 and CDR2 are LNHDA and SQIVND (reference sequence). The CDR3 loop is CASSIGGDRRYNEQFF. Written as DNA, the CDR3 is TGTGCCAGTAGTATAGGCGGGGATCGTCGATATAATGAGCAGTTCTTC.

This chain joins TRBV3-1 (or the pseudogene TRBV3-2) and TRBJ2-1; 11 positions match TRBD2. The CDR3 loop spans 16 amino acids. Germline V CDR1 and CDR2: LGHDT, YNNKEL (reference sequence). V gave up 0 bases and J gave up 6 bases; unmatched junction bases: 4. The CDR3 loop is CASSQDIGTSGNEQFF. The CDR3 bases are TGTGCCAGCAGCCAAGATATAGGGACTAGCGGCAATGAGCAGTTCTTC.

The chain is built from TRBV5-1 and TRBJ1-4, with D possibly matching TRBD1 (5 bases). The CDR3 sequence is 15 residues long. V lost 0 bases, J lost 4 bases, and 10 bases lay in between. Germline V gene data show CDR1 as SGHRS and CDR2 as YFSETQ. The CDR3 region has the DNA TGCGCCAGCAGCTTGGGGGGACTCAATAATGAAAAACTGTTTTTT. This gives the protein CASSLGGLNNEKLFF. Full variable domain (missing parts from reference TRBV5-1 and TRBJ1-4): KAGVTQTPRYLIKTRGQQVTLSCSPISGHRSVSWYQQTPGQGLQFLFEYFSETQRNKGNFPGRFSGRQFSNSRSEMNVSTLELGDSALYLCASSLGGLNNEKLFFGSGTQLSVL.

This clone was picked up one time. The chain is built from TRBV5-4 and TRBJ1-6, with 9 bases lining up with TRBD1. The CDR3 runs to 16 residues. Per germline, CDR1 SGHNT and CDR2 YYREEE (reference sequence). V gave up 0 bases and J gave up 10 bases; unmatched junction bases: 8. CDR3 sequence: CASSLGQGERRSPLHF. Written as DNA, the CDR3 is TGTGCCAGCAGCTTGGGACAGGGGGAAAGAAGGTCACCCCTCCACTTT. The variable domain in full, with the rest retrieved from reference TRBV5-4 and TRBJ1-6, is ETGVTQSPTHLIKTRGQQVTLRCSSQSGHNTVSWYQQALGQGPQFIFQYYREEENGRGNFPPRFSGLQFPNYSSELNVNALELDDSALYLCASSLGQGERRSPLHFGNGTRLTVT.